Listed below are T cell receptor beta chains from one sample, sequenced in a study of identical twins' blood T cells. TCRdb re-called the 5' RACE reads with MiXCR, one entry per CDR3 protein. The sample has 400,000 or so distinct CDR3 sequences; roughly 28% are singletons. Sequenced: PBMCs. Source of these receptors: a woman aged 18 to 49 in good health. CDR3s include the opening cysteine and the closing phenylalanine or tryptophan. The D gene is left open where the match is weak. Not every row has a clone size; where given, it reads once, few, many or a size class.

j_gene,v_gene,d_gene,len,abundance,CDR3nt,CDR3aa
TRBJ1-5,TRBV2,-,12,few,TGTGCCAGCAATACCGGGGGAGAGGCCCAGCATTTT,CASNTGGEAQHF
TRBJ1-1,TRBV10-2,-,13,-,TGCGCCAGCTCGGGTCTTTCGGGCACTGAAGCTTTCTTT,CASSGLSGTEAFF
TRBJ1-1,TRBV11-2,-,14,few,TGTGCCAGCAGCCCGACAGACATGAACACTGAAGCTTTCTTT,CASSPTDMNTEAFF
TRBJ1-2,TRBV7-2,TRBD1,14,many,TGTGCCAGCAGCCCATGGACAGGGAACTATGGCTACACCTTC,CASSPWTGNYGYTF
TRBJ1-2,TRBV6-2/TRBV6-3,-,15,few,TGTGCCAGCAGTTACTCGACACAGGGCCTCTATGGCTACACCTTC,CASSYSTQGLYGYTF
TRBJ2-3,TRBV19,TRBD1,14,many,TGTGCCAGTAGTGAAGACAGGGTGACAGATACGCAGTATTTT,CASSEDRVTDTQYF
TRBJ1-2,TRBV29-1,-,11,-,TGCAGCGTGGAGAGAAACTATGGCTACACCTTC,CSVERNYGYTF
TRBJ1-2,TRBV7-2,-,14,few,TGTGCCAGCAGCTTATTACAGGCGCTCGGGGGCTACACCTTC,CASSLLQALGGYTF
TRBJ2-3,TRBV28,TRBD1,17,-,TGTGCCAGCAGTTTAAGGCGGTCGAGACAGGGTACAGATACGCAGTATTTT,CASSLRRSRQGTDTQYF
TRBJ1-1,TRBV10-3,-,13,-,TGTGCCATCAGTGTGATAGGGGACACTGAAGCTTTCTTT,CAISVIGDTEAFF
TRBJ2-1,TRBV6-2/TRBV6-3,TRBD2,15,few,TGTGCCAGCAGTTACGGCGGGAGGGTGGACAATGAGCAGTTCTTC,CASSYGGRVDNEQFF
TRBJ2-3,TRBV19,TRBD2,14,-,TGTGCCAGTATCCGGACTAGGCCTCCAGATACGCAGTATTTT,CASIRTRPPDTQYF
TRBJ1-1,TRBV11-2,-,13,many,TGTGCCAGCAGCTGGGCAGGGCGGACTGAAGCTTTCTTT,CASSWAGRTEAFF
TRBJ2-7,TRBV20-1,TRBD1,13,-,TGCAGTGTTCGACAGGGGGCTGGCTACGAGCAGTACTTC,CSVRQGAGYEQYF
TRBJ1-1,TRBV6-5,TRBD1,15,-,TGTGCCAGCAGTTATCGAGGGACAGGGGGCACTGAAGCTTTCTTT,CASSYRGTGGTEAFF
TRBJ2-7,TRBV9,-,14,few,TGTGCCAGCAGCCCGAGAGGGTACTCCTACGAGCAGTACTTC,CASSPRGYSYEQYF
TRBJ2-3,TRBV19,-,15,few,TGTGCCAGTAGTCCCGAAACGGGCGAGACAGATACGCAGTATTTT,CASSPETGETDTQYF
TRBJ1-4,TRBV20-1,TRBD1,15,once,TGCAGTGCCATCGACAGGGGACCAACTAATGAAAAACCGTTTTTT,CSAIDRGPTNEKPFF
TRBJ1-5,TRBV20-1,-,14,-,TGCAGTGCTAGGTTCGGCAGTAGCAATCAGCCCCAGCATTTT,CSARFGSSNQPQHF
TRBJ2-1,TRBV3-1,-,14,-,TGTGTCAGCAGCCCAGGGAGGTCCTACAATGAGCAGTTCTTC,CVSSPGRSYNEQFF
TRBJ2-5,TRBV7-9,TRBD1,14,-,TGTGCCAGCAGCGCACGGACAGGGATGGAGACCCAGTACTTC,CASSARTGMETQYF
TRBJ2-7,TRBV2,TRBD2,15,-,TGTGCCAGCGTCTCGCGGGCGGGAGTCTACTACGAGCAGTACTTC,CASVSRAGVYYEQYF
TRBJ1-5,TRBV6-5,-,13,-,TGTGCCAGCAGGGCAGGCTTAAATCAGCCCCAGCATTTT,CASRAGLNQPQHF
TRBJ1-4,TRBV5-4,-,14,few,TGTGCCAGCAGCTTGAATTCCAAAAATGAAAAACTGTTTTTT,CASSLNSKNEKLFF
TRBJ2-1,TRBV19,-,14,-,TGTGCCAGTAGCCCAGTGAGGAGGGACAATGAGAAGTTCTTC,CASSPVRRDNEKFF
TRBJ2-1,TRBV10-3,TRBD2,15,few,TGTGCCACTACACTGTCGGCGGGAGGTGTCGATGAGCAGTTCTTC,CATTLSAGGVDEQFF
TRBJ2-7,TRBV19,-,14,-,TGTGCCAGTAGTCTACAGGTTAGCTCCTACGAGCAGTACTTC,CASSLQVSSYEQYF
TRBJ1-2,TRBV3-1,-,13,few,TGTGACAGCAGCCCTCGGGGGAGGGATGGCTACACCTTC,CDSSPRGRDGYTF
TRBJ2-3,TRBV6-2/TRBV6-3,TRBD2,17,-,TGTGCCAGCAGTTACTCCCGCTCGGGAGGAGGTATGGATACGCAGTATTTT,CASSYSRSGGGMDTQYF
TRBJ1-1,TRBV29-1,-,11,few,TGCAGCTATGTGGGGAGATTTGAAGCTTTCTTT,CSYVGRFEAFF
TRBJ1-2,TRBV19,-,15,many,TGTGCCAGTAGTATTAAGCCCTCTGGAGGGTATGGCTACACCTTC,CASSIKPSGGYGYTF
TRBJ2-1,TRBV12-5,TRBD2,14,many,TGTGCTAGTGAACTCGGGGGGGCCTACAATGAGCAGTTCTTC,CASELGGAYNEQFF
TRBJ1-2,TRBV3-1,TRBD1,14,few,TGTGCCAGCAGCCAAGCCGGGACAGTCTATGGCTACACCTTC,CASSQAGTVYGYTF
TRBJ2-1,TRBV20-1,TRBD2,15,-,TGCAGTGCTAGCTGGGCGGGGGGGGCCGGCGGTGAGCAGTTCTTC,CSASWAGGAGGEQFF
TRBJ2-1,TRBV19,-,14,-,TGTGCCAGTAACGTTGCGGGGTCTTACAATGAGCAGTTCTTC,CASNVAGSYNEQFF
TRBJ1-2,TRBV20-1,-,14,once,TGCAGTGCTACTTCGACCGCCGAGAACTATGGCTACACCTTC,CSATSTAENYGYTF
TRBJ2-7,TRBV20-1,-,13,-,TGCAGTGCTAGTGTGGACAAACCCCACGAGCAGTACTTC,CSASVDKPHEQYF
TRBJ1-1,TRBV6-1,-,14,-,TGTGCCAGCAGCAAACATACAGGGCTGCTCGAAGCTTTCTTT,CASSKHTGLLEAFF
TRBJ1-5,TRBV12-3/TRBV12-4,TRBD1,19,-,TGTGCCAGCAGTCGAAACACGGGGACAGGGACGCTTAGCAATCAGCCCCAGCATTTT,CASSRNTGTGTLSNQPQHF
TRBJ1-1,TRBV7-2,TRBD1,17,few,TGTGCCAGCAGCTGGGACAGGCGACAAGCGCATCTTCTAGAAGCTTTCTTT,CASSWDRRQAHLLEAFF
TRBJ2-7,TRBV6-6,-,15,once,TGTGCCAGCAGTCCCTCGTCCAATGGAGGCTACGAGCAGTACTTC,CASSPSSNGGYEQYF